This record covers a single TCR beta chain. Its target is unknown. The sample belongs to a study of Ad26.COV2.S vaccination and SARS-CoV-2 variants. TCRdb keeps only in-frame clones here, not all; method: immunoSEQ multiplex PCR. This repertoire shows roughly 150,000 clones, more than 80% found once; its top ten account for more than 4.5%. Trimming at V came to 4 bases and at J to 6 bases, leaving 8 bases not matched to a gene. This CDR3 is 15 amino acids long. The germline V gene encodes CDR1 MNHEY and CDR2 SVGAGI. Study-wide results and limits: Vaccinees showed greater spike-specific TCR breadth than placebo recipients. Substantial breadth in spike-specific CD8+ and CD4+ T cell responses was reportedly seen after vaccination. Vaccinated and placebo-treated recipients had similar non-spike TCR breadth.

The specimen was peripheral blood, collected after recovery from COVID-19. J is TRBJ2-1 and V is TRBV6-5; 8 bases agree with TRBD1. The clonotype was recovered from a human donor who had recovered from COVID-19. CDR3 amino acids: CASSSSFDRGNEQFF. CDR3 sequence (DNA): TGTGCCAGCAGTTCCTCCTTCGACAGGGGCAATGAGCAGTTCTTC.